Detailed here is one T cell receptor (beta chain). This sample stems from a study of OX40 agonist ivuxolimab in advanced cancers. Study overall: Patients' therapy was ivuxolimab, an antibody that acts as an agonist of OX40 (CD134). Recorded diagnoses for dose-escalation patients were hepatocellular carcinoma, melanoma, renal cell or head and neck cancer. Those enrolled were roughly 80% male, with a mean age of roughly 62 years and ages from 23 to 79. Patients in the trial were receiving intravenous ivuxolimab every 2 weeks, at doses of 0.01 to 10 mg/kg.

V gave up 7 bases and J gave up 0 bases, with 10 bases separating them. This CDR3 is built from 13 residues. Looked up from germline, CDR1 is MDHEN and CDR2 is SYDVKM. The data were produced by immunoSEQ multiplex PCR, yet TCRdb's version contains in-frame clones alone and is incomplete. The top ten hold 9.5% to 11% of the sample, which has about 80,000 clones, 90% to 95% seen once. J is TRBJ2-7 and V is TRBV28, with unresolved D. The sample here was CD4+ or CD8+ T cells sorted from blood, taken in a trial of the OX40 agonist ivuxolimab. The clonotype originates from an adult with an advanced solid tumor such as melanoma, head and neck, liver or kidney cancer. The DNA for the CDR3 is TGTGCCAGCACGTCGCGGAGCTCCTACGAGCAGTACTTC. Translated, it gives CASTSRSSYEQYF.